This TCR beta chain is from a study of blood T cell repertoires in COVID-19. Study background: PBMCs, B-cell-depleted T cells, or T cells provided the cDNA or gDNA that made up the material.

As processed by the authors: Amplification of reference gene primers was used by the study to estimate nucleated cell counts. Produced via immunoSEQ multiplex PCR; TCRdb's table is partial and in-frame only. The V and J calls and clone size were taken over from that table, and D and trimming were inferred from the DNA. The sample contains about 30,000 clones, 70% to 90% of which appear only once. The CDR3 is 15 residues long. CDR1 is MNHNS and CDR2 is SASEGT in the germline V gene. Trimming pared 3 bases from V and 1 base from J, leaving 10 bases between. The TCR was taken from a human donor in a cohort sampled during active COVID-19. The chain joins TRBV6-1 to TRBJ1-3, with D possibly matching TRBD1 (6 bases). The specimen was peripheral blood. The CDR3: CASSETTGSGNTIYF. The CDR3 DNA sequence: TGTGCCAGCAGTGAGACGACAGGTTCTGGAAACACCATATATTTT.